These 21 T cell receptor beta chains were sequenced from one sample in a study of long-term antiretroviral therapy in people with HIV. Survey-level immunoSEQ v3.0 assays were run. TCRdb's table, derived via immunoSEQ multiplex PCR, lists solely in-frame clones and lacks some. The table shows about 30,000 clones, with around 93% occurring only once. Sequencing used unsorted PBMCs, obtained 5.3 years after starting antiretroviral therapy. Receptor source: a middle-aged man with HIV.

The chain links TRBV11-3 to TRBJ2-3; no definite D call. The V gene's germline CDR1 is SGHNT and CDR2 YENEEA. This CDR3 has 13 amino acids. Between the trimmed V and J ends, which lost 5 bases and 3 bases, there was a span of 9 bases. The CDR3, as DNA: TGTGCCAGCAGCCTTCTCTTAACAGATACGCAGTATTTT. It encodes CASSLLLTDTQYF.

CDR3 nucleotide sequence: TGTGCCAGCAGCTTAGAGACAGGTTCACCCCTCCACTTT. Translated, it gives CASSLETGSPLHF. The chain recombines TRBV7-2 with TRBJ1-6; TRBD1 might be the D (6 bases). V was cut by 1 base and J by 9 bases, with 7 bases left in between. This CDR3 has 13 amino acids. Germline values: CDR1 SGHTA, CDR2 FQGNSA.

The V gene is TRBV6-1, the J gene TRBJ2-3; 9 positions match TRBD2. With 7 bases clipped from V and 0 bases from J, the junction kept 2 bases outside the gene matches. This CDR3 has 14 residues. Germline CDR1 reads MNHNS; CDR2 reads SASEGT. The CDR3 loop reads CASTSGASTDTQYF. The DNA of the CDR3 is TGTGCCAGCACTAGCGGGGCCAGCACAGATACGCAGTATTTT.

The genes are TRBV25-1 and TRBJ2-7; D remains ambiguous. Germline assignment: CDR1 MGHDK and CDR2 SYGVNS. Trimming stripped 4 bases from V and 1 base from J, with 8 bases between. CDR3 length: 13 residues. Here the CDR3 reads CASSAMGSYEQYF. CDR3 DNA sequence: TGTGCCAGCAGTGCAATGGGGTCCTACGAGCAGTACTTC.

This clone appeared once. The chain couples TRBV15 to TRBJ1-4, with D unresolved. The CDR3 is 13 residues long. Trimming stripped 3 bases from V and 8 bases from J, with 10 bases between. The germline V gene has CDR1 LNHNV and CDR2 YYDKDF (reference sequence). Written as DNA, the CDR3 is TGTGCCACCAGCAGGGCCCCAGGAGAAAAACTGTTTTTT. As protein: CATSRAPGEKLFF.

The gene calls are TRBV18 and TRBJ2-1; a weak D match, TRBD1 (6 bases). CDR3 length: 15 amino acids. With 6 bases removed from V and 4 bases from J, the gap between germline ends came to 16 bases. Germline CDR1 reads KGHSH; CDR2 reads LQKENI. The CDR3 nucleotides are TGTGCCAGCTCGCTGATGGGGCAGGGGTACAATGAGCAGTTCTTC. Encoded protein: CASSLMGQGYNEQFF. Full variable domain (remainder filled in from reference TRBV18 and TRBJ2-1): NAGVMQNPRHLVRRRGQEARLRCSPMKGHSHVYWYRQLPEEGLKFMVYLQKENIIDESGMPKERFSAEFPKEGPSILRIQQVVRGDSAAYFCASSLMGQGYNEQFFGPGTRLTVL.

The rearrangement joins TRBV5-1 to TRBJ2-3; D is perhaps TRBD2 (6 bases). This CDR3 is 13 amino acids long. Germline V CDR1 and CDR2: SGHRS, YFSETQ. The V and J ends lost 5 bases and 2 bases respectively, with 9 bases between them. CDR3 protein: CASRGTPTDTQYF. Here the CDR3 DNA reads TGCGCCAGCAGAGGGACTCCCACAGATACGCAGTATTTT. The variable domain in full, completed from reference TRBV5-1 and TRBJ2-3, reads KAGVTQTPRYLIKTRGQQVTLSCSPISGHRSVSWYQQTPGQGLQFLFEYFSETQRNKGNFPGRFSGRQFSNSRSEMNVSTLELGDSALYLCASRGTPTDTQYFGPGTRLTVL.

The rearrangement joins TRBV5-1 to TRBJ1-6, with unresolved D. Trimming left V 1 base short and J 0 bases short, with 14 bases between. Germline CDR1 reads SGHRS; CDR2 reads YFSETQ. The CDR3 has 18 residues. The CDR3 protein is CASSLLGARSSYNSPLHF. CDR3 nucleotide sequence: TGCGCCAGCAGCTTGCTAGGTGCACGGAGCTCCTATAATTCACCCCTCCACTTT.

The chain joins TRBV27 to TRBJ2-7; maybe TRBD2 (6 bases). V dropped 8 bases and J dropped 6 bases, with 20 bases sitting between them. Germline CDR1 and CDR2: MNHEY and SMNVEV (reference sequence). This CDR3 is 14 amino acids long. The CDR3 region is CASGVAGPWSEQYF. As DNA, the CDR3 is TGTGCCAGCGGGGTGGCGGGGCCTTGGAGCGAGCAGTACTTC.

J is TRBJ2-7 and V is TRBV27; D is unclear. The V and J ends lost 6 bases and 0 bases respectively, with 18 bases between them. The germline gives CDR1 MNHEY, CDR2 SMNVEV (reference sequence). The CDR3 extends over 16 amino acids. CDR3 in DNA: TGTGCCAGCAGCCCGATTATTTGGTCCAGCTCCTACGAGCAGTACTTC. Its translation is CASSPIIWSSSYEQYF.

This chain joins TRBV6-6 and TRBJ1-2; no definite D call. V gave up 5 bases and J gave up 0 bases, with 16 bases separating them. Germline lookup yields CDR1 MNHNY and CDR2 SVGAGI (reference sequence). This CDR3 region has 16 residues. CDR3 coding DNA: TGTGCCAGCAGTCCGGGTCGCAGCTCTTCTAACTATGGCTACACCTTC. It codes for CASSPGRSSSNYGYTF.

In DNA, the CDR3 is TGTGCCAGCAGTCCTTCGGGGGTAGCTACCGGGGAGCTGTTTTTT. This sequence encodes CASSPSGVATGELFF. The rearrangement joins TRBV28 to TRBJ2-2; possibly TRBD2 for D (6 bases). CDR1 is MDHEN and CDR2 is SYDVKM in the germline V gene. The CDR3 totals 15 residues. Trimming took off 5 bases at V and 5 bases at J, with 15 bases between the two ends.

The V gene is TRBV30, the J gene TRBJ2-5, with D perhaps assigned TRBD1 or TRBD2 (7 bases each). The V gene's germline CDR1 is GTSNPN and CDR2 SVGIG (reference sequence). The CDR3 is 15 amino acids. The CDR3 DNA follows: TGTGCGGCGAGGGAGGGGGCGAGCGGTCTAGAGACCCAGTACTTC. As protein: CAAREGASGLETQYF.

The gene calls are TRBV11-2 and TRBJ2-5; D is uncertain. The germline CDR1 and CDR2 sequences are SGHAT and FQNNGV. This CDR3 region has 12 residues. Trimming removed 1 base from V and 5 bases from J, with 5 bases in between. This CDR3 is CASSLVWETQYF. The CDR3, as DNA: TGTGCCAGCAGCTTAGTGTGGGAGACCCAGTACTTC.

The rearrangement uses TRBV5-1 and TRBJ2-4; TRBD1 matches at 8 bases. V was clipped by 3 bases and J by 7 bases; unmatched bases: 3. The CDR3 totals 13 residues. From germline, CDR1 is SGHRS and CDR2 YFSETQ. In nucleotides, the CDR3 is TGCGCCAGCAGCTCCAGACAGGGGAACATTCAGTACTTC. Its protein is CASSSRQGNIQYF.

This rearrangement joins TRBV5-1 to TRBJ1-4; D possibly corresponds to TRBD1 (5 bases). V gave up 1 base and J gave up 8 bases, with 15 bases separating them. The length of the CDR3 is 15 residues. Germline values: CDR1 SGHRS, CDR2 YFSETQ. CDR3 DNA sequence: TGCGCCAGCAGCTTGTCCCAGGGTCACGGGGAAAAACTGTTTTTT. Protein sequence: CASSLSQGHGEKLFF.

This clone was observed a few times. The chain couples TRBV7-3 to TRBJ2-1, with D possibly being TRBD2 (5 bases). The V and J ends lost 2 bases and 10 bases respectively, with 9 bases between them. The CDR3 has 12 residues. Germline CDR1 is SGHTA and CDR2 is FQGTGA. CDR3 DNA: TGTGCCAGCAGCTTAGACGGCGGGGAGCAGTTCTTC. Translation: CASSLDGGEQFF.

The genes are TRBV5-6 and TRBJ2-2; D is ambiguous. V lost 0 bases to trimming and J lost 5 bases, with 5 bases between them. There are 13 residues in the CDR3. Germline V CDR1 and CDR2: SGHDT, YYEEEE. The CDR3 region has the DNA TGTGCCAGCAGCTTGGCGGAGACCGGGGAGCTGTTTTTT. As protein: CASSLAETGELFF. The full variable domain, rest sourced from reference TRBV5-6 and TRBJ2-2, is DAGVTQSPTHLIKTRGQQVTLRCSPKSGHDTVSWYQQALGQGPQFIFQYYEEEERQRGNFPDRFSGHQFPNYSSELNVNALLLGDSALYLCASSLAETGELFFGEGSRLTVL.

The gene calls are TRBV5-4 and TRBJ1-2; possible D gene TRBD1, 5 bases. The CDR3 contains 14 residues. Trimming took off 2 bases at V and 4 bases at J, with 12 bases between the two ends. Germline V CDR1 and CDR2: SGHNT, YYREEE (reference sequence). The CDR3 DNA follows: TGTGCCAGCAGCTTTCGCGACAGAGGCTATGGCTACACCTTC. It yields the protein CASSFRDRGYGYTF.

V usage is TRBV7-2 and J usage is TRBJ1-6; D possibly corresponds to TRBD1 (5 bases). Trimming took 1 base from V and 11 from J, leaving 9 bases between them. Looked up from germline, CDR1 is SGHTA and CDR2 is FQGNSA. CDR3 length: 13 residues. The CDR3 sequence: CASSLGGETPLHF. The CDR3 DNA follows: TGTGCCAGCAGCTTAGGGGGGGAGACACCCCTCCACTTT.

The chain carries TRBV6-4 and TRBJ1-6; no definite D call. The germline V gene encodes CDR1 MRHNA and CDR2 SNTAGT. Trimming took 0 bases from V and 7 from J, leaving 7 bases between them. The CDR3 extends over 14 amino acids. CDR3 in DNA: TGTGCCAGCAGTGACTCCCCGCGGAATTCACCCCTCCACTTT. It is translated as CASSDSPRNSPLHF.